This T cell receptor (beta chain) was identified in a study of shared clonotypes between healthy human individuals. In the original analysis: Without quality scores, immunoSEQ junctional reads could not be filtered like full-length reads. Assay used: immunoSEQ multiplex PCR; TCRdb lists only in-frame clones, some missing. D and trimming were read from the DNA, whereas the V and J calls and clone size are those reported in that table. The sample includes fewer than 700,000 clones, around three quarters of them seen just once. V lost 3 bases, J lost 2 bases, and 11 bases lay in between. This CDR3 contains 15 residues. The V gene's germline CDR1 is SGHTA and CDR2 FQGTGA. Caucasian adults residing in Nashville, Tennessee made up all the donors.

The chain carries TRBV7-3 and TRBJ2-1; unclear D gene. This receptor was obtained from a woman aged 40 to 50 in good health. Some clones in this sample may be carry-over from other donors' samples. The material sequenced was PBMCs. In DNA, the CDR3 is TGTGCCAGCAGCTTTGGCGGCCTCCCCTACAATGAGCAGTTCTTC. This gives the protein CASSFGGLPYNEQFF.